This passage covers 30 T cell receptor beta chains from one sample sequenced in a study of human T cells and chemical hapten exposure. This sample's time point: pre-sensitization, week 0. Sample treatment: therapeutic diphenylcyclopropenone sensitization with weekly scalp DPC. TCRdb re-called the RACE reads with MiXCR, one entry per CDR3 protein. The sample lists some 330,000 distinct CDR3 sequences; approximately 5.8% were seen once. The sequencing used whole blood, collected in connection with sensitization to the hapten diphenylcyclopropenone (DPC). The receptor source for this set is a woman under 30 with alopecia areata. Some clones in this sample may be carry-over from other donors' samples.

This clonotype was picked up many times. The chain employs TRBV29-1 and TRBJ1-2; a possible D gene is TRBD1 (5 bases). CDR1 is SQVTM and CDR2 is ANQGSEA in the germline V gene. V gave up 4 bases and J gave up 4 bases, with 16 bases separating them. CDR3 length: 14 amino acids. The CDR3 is CSVASRERVYGYTF. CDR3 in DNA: TGCAGCGTTGCCAGCAGGGAAAGGGTCTATGGCTACACCTTC.

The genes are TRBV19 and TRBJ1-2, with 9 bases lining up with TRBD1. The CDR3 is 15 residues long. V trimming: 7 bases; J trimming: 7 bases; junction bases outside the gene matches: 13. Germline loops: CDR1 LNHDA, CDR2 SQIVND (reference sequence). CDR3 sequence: CASTIPGQGRGGYTF. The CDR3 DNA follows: TGTGCCAGTACCATCCCCGGACAGGGGCGAGGTGGCTACACCTTC.

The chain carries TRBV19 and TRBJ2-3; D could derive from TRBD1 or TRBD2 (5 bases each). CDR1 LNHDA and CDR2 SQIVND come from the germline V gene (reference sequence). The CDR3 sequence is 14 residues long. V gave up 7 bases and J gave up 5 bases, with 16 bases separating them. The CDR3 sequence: CASNRQGPGDTQYF. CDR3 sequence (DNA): TGTGCCAGTAATCGGCAGGGACCGGGAGATACGCAGTATTTT. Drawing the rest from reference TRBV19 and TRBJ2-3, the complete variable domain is DGGITQSPKYLFRKEGQNVTLSCEQNLNHDAMYWYRQDPGQGLRLIYYSQIVNDFQKGDIAEGYSVSREKKESFPLTVTSAQKNPTAFYLCASNRQGPGDTQYFGPGTRLTVL.

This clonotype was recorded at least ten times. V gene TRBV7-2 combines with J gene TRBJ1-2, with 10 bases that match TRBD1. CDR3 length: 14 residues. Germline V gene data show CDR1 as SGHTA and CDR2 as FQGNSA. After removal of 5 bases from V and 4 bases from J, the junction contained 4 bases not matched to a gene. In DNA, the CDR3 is TGTGCCAGCAGCCGACAGGGGGCGGTCTATGGCTACACCTTC. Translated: CASSRQGAVYGYTF.

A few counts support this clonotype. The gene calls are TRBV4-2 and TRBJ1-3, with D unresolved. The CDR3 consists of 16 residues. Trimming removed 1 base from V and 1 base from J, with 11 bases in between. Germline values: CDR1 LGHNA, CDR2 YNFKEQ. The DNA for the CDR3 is TGTGCCAGCAGCCAAGGAGGAAAGTTTTCTGGAAACACCATATATTTT. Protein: CASSQGGKFSGNTIYF.

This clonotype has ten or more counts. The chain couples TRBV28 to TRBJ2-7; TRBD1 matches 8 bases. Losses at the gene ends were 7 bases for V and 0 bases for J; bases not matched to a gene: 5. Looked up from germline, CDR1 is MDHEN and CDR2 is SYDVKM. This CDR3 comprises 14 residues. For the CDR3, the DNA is TGTGCCAGCACCTCGGACAGGGCCTCCTACGAGCAGTACTTC. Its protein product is CASTSDRASYEQYF.

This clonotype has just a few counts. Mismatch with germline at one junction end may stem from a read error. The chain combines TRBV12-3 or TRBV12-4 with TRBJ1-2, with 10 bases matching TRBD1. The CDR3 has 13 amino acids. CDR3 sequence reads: CASSSRLGQGSFF. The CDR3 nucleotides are TGTGCCAGCAGTTCCCGATTGGGACAGGGGTCTTTCTTC.

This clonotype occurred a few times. CDR3 residues: CASSQEFPQGSYEQYF. The CDR3 region has the DNA TGTGCCAGCAGCCAAGAATTCCCACAGGGGTCCTACGAGCAGTACTTC. J is TRBJ2-7 and V is TRBV3-1; 7 positions match TRBD1. CDR3 size: 16 residues. The ends lost 0 bases at V and 1 base at J; junction bases unmatched: 6. Per germline, CDR1 LGHDT and CDR2 YNNKEL (reference sequence).

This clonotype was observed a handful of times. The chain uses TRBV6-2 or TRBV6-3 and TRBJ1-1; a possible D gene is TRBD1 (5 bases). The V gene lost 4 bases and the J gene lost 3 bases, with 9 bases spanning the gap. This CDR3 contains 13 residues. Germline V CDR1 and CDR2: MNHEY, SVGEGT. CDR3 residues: CASSSGHYTEAFF. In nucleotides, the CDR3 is TGTGCCAGCAGTTCCGGACACTACACTGAAGCTTTCTTT.

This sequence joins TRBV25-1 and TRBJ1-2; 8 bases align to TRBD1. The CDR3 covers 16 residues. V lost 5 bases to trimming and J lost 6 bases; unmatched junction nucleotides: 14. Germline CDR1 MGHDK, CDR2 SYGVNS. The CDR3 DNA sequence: TGTGCCAGCAGTATCCCTAAAGGACAGGGTGGAGATGGCTACACCTTC. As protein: CASSIPKGQGGDGYTF.

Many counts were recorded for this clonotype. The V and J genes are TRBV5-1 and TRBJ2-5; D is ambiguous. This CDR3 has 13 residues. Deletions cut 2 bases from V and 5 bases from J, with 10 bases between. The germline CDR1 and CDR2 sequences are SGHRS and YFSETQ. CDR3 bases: TGCGCCAGCAGCTTCCTCCCGGAGGAGACCCAGTACTTC. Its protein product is CASSFLPEETQYF.

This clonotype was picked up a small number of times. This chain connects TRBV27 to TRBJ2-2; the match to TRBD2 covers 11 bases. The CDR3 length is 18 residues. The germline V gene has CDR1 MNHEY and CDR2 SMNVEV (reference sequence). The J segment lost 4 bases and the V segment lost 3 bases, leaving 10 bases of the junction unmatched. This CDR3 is CASSFRGTSGGFTGELFF. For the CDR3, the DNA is TGTGCCAGCAGTTTTAGGGGAACTAGCGGGGGTTTCACCGGGGAGCTGTTTTTT.

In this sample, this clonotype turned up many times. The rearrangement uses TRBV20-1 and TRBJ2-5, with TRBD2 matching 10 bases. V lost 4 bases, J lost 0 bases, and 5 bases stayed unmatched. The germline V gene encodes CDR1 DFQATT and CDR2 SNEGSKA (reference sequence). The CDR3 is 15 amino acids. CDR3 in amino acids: CSAIRTSGHQETQYF. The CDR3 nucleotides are TGCAGTGCTATTAGGACTAGCGGACACCAAGAGACCCAGTACTTC.

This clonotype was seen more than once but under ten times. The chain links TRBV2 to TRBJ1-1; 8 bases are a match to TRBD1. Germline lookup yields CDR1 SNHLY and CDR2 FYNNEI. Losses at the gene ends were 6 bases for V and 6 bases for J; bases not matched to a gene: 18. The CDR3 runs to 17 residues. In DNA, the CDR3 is TGTGCCAGCAGCCCTCTGAGGGGGGACAGGAGATCCTCTGAAGCTTTCTTT. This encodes CASSPLRGDRRSSEAFF.

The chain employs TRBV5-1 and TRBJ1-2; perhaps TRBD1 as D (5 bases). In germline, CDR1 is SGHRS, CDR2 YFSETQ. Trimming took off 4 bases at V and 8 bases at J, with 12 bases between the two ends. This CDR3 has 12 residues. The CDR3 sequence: CASSRGLGGYTF. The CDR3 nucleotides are TGCGCCAGCAGCCGGGGACTGGGAGGCTACACCTTC.

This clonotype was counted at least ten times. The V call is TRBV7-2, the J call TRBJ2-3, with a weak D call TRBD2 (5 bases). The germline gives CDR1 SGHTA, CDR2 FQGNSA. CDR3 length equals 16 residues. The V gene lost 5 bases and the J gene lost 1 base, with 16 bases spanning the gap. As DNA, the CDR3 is TGTGCCAGCAGCCAAAGTGGGAGAGGTGGCACAGATACGCAGTATTTT. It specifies CASSQSGRGGTDTQYF.

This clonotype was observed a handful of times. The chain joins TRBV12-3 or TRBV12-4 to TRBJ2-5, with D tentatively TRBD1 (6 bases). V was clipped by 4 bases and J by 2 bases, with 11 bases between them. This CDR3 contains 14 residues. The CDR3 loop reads CASSSRQEQETQYF. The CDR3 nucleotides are TGTGCCAGCAGTTCCCGACAGGAACAAGAGACCCAGTACTTC.

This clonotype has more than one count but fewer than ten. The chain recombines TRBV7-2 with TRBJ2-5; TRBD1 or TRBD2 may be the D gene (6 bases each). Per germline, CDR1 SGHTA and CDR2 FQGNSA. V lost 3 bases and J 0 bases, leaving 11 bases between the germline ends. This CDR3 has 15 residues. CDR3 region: CASSFGGGNQETQYF. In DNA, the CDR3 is TGTGCCAGCAGCTTCGGGGGCGGCAACCAAGAGACCCAGTACTTC.

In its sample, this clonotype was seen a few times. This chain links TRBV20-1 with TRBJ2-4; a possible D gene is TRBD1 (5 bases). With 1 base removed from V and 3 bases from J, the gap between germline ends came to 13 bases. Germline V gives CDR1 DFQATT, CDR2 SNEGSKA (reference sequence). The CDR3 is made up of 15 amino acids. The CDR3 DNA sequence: TGCAGTGCTAGAGTCATCAGGGATGTCAAAAACATTCAGTACTTC. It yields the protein CSARVIRDVKNIQYF.

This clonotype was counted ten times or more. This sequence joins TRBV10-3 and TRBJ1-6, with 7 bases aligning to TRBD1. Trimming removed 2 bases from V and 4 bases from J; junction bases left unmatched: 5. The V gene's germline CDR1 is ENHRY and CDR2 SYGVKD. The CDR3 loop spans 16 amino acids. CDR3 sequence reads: CAISEGDRAYNSPLHF. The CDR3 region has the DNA TGTGCCATCAGTGAGGGTGACAGGGCTTATAATTCACCCCTCCACTTT.

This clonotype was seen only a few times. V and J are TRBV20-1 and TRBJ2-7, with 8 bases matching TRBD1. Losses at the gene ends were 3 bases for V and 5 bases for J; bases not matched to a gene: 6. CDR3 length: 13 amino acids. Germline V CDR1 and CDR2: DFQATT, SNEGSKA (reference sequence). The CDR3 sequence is CSASGQGANEQYF. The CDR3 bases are TGCAGTGCTAGTGGCCAGGGGGCGAACGAGCAGTACTTC.

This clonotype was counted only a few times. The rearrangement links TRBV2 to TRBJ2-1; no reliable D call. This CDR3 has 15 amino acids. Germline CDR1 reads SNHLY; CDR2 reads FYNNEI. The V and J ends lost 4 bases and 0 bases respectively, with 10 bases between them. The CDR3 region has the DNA TGTGCCAGCAGTGCCGAACTTAGCTCCTACAATGAGCAGTTCTTC. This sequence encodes CASSAELSSYNEQFF.

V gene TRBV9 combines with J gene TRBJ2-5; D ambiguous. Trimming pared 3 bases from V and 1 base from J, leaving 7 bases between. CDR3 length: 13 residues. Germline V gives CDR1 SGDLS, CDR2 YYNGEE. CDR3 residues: CASSGSVQETQYF. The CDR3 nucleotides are TGTGCCAGCAGCGGGTCTGTCCAAGAGACCCAGTACTTC.

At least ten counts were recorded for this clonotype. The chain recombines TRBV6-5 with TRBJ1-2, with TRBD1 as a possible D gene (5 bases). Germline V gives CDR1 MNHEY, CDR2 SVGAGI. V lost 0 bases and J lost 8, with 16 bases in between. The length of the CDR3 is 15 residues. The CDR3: CASSYSRGSRVGYTF. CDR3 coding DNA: TGTGCCAGCAGTTACTCGAGGGGTTCACGGGTCGGCTACACCTTC.

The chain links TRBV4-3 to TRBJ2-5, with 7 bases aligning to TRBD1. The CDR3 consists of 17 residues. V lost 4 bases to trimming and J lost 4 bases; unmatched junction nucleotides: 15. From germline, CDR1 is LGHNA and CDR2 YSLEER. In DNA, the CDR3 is TGCGCCAGCAGCCGACAAGTTGGCAGACAGGGAATAGAGACCCAGTACTTC. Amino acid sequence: CASSRQVGRQGIETQYF.

DNA of the CDR3: TGCAGCGTTGAAGGTGGGGGACAGGGGAACACCGGGGAGCTGTTTTTT. Protein product: CSVEGGGQGNTGELFF. This sequence joins TRBV29-1 and TRBJ2-2, with 9 bases matching TRBD1. V trimming: 1 base; J trimming: 1 base; junction bases outside the gene matches: 4. This CDR3 is built from 16 residues. CDR1 SQVTM and CDR2 ANQGSEA come from the germline V gene.

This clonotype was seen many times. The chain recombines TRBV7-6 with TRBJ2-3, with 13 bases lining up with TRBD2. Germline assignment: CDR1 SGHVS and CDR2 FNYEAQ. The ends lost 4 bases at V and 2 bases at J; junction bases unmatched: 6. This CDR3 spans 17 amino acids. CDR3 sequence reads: CASSSRLAGGDTDTQYF. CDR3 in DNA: TGTGCCAGCAGCTCCCGACTAGCGGGGGGCGACACAGATACGCAGTATTTT.

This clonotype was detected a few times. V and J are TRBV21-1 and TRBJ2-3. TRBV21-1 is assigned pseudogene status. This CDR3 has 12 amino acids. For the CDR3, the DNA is TGTGCCAGCCTTGAAAGGGCAGATACGCAGTATTTT. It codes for CASLERADTQYF.

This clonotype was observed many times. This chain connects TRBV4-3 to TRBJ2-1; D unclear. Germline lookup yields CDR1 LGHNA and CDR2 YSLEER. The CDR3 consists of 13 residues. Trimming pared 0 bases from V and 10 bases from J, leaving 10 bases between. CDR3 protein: CASSQDRGREQFF. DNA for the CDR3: TGCGCCAGCAGCCAAGATAGAGGACGGGAGCAGTTCTTC.

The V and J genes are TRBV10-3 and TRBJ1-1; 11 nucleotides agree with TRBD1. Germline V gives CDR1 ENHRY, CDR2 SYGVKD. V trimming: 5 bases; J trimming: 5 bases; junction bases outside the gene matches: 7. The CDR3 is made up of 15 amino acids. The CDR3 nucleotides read TGTGCCATCAGTCCCGGGACAGGGGGTGGGACTGAAGCTTTCTTT. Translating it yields CAISPGTGGGTEAFF.